The 9 T cell receptor beta chains reported below all come from one sample, sequenced in a study of beta chain features in type 1 diabetes. General study findings and limits: TCRB CDR3 length was moderately but significantly reduced in all four CD4+ subsets of Type 1 diabetes patients.

Of the isolated RNA, all was reverse transcribed, and so the sequenced material was expressed TCRB transcripts. Assay: immunoSEQ multiplex PCR; the TCRdb copy retains only in-frame clones and omits some. The data contain hundreds of thousands of clones, over 11% of them singletons. These receptors lack a known antigen. The sequenced sample was naive CD4+ T cells from blood. These receptors were obtained from a man younger than 35 with type 1 diabetes.

V usage is TRBV10-2 and J usage is TRBJ2-5; D is perhaps TRBD1 (7 bases). Germline CDR1 and CDR2: WSHSY and SAAADI. The V gene lost 6 bases and the J gene lost 5 bases, with 25 bases spanning the gap. This CDR3 has 17 amino acids. CDR3 coding DNA: TGCGCCAGCAGGGTGGGGGGACAGTTCCTAGGGCGCGAGACCCAGTACTTC. It specifies CASRVGGQFLGRETQYF.

This chain links TRBV7-9 with TRBJ1-5; D uncertain. This CDR3 comprises 15 residues. The ends were cut back, 4 bases at V and 6 bases at J, with 16 bases in the middle. Germline V CDR1 and CDR2: SEHNR, FQNEAQ (reference sequence). The CDR3 spells CASSSDVSFGQPQHF. The CDR3 nucleotides read TGTGCCAGCAGCTCAGACGTTTCCTTCGGTCAGCCCCAGCATTTT.

The V gene is TRBV7-9, the J gene TRBJ2-7; D possibly corresponds to TRBD2 (6 bases). Germline V gene data show CDR1 as SEHNR and CDR2 as FQNEAQ (reference sequence). The germline V and J ends were trimmed by 3 bases and 1 base, with 13 bases remaining between them. The CDR3 loop spans 15 amino acids. The CDR3 spells CASSLGGGRSYEQYF. DNA of the CDR3: TGTGCCAGCAGCTTGGGTGGAGGGCGGTCCTACGAGCAGTACTTC.

This clone has more than one count but fewer than ten. The chain employs TRBV2 and TRBJ2-7; D not resolved. The CDR3 covers 14 residues. Trimming left V 1 base short and J 0 bases short, with 7 bases between. Germline values: CDR1 SNHLY, CDR2 FYNNEI. The CDR3 DNA follows: TGTGCCAGCAGTGAAGATGGTTACTCCTACGAGCAGTACTTC. This encodes CASSEDGYSYEQYF.

V and J are TRBV7-3 and TRBJ2-7, with D possibly matching TRBD1 (5 bases). The CDR3 consists of 15 residues. Trimming cost V 0 bases and J 2 bases, with 11 bases left between them. Germline V gene data show CDR1 as SGHTA and CDR2 as FQGTGA. The chain's CDR3 is CASSLTLADTYEQYF. The CDR3 region has the DNA TGTGCCAGCAGCTTAACTCTTGCGGACACCTACGAGCAGTACTTC. Together with reference TRBV7-3 and TRBJ2-7, the CDR3 gives the full variable domain: GAGVSQTPSNKVTEKGKYVELRCDPISGHTALYWYRQSLGQGPEFLIYFQGTGAADDSGLPNDRFFAVRPEGSVSTLKIQRTERGDSAVYLCASSLTLADTYEQYFGPGTRLTVT.

The rearrangement links TRBV4-1 to TRBJ1-5; D is unresolved. This CDR3 contains 15 residues. V lost 0 bases and J lost 2, with 8 bases in between. CDR1 and CDR2 (germline): MGHRA, YSYEKL. The CDR3 nucleotides are TGCGCCAGCAGCCAAGAATGGAGAGGCAATCAGCCCCAGCATTTT. Protein product: CASSQEWRGNQPQHF.

This clone was detected only a few times. The V and J genes are TRBV2 and TRBJ1-2; D is ambiguous. Trimming cost V 11 bases and J 1 base, with 11 bases left between them. CDR1 and CDR2 (germline): SNHLY, FYNNEI. The CDR3 runs 12 residues. This chain's CDR3 is CARLQDNYGYTF. CDR3 nucleotide sequence: TGTGCCCGCCTCCAGGATAACTATGGCTACACCTTC.

This clone has more than one count but fewer than ten. This chain connects TRBV30 to TRBJ2-4; D is uncertain. Trimming stripped 3 bases from V and 0 bases from J, with 9 bases between. The CDR3 runs 14 residues. The V gene's germline CDR1 is GTSNPN and CDR2 SVGIG (reference sequence). CDR3: CAWRTTPAKNIQYF. CDR3 in DNA: TGTGCCTGGAGGACCACTCCAGCCAAAAACATTCAGTACTTC.

The chain couples TRBV9 to TRBJ2-7, with D possibly being TRBD1 (6 bases). The CDR3 contains 12 residues. CDR1 is SGDLS, CDR2 YYNGEE, per germline. Deletions cut 4 bases from V and 3 bases from J, with 8 bases between. CDR3 amino acids: CASSRDNYEQYF. The CDR3 DNA is TGTGCCAGCAGCCGGGACAACTACGAGCAGTACTTC.